These 21 T cell receptor beta chains came from one sample sequenced in a study of cytomegalovirus exposure and HLA in healthy donors (dated by TCRdb to 2016 to 2017). The protocol used for the library was the immunoSEQ multiplex PCR assay. The multiplex PCR relied on a mix of 60 forward primers for TCR Vbeta segments and 13 reverse primers for TCR Jbeta segments. This immuneACCESS table, as held by TCRdb, lists in-frame sequences with V and J called but not all clones. Of the missing ones, under half trace to an unresolved V gene in checked studies; the others have no known cause. For this sample the table gives roughly 100,000 clones, of which about 71% were detected only once. The ten largest clones add up to roughly 0.76% of the sample. Specimen: PBMCs. The source of these receptors is a boy younger than 18 in good health and CMV-seronegative.

V usage is TRBV28 and J usage is TRBJ2-7, with D perhaps TRBD2 (6 bases). Germline lookup yields CDR1 MDHEN and CDR2 SYDVKM. Between the trimmed V and J ends, which lost 8 bases and 0 bases, there was a span of 8 bases. This CDR3 has 12 residues. The CDR3: CASGTPSYEQYF. In nucleotides, the CDR3 is TGTGCCAGCGGGACTCCCTCCTACGAGCAGTACTTC.

The gene calls are TRBV27 and TRBJ2-1, with 11 bases fitting TRBD2. Germline values: CDR1 MNHEY, CDR2 SMNVEV (reference sequence). V shed 6 bases and J 6 bases; nucleotides not matched to a gene: 10. There are 16 residues in the CDR3. Here the CDR3 DNA reads TGTGCCAGCAGGGGACTGGGACTAGCGGCTTTCAATGAGCAGTTCTTC. It yields the protein CASRGLGLAAFNEQFF.

This rearrangement joins TRBV19 to TRBJ1-5; tentative D call: TRBD1 (6 bases). The CDR3 extends over 16 amino acids. The germline V and J ends were trimmed by 7 bases and 2 bases, with 18 bases remaining between them. Germline CDR1 and CDR2: LNHDA and SQIVND (reference sequence). CDR3 loop: CASTLQGLRGNQPQHF. CDR3 nucleotide sequence: TGTGCCAGTACACTACAGGGTCTAAGGGGCAATCAGCCCCAGCATTTT.

The chain recombines TRBV5-1 with TRBJ1-2, with a weak D call TRBD1 (6 bases). The germline V gene encodes CDR1 SGHRS and CDR2 YFSETQ. This CDR3 contains 15 residues. V was trimmed by 3 bases and J by 8 bases, leaving 20 bases between them. The CDR3 DNA reads TGCGCCAGCAGCTGGGGGGGCAGCTATGATGGGGGCTACACCTTC. This translates into CASSWGGSYDGGYTF.

The rearrangement uses TRBV5-1 and TRBJ2-7, with D perhaps TRBD2 (6 bases). CDR3 length: 14 residues. The V gene's germline CDR1 is SGHRS and CDR2 YFSETQ. The V gene lost 4 bases and the J gene lost 0 bases, with 11 bases spanning the gap. Here the CDR3 reads CASSQEGSSYEQYF. CDR3 sequence (DNA): TGCGCCAGCAGCCAGGAGGGGAGCTCCTACGAGCAGTACTTC.

The chain links TRBV7-9 to TRBJ2-1; D possibly corresponds to TRBD2 (6 bases). Germline CDR1 and CDR2: SEHNR and FQNEAQ (reference sequence). This CDR3 has 14 residues. Trimming pared 2 bases from V and 4 bases from J, leaving 9 bases between. This CDR3 reads CASSLTSRYNEQFF. The CDR3 nucleotides are TGTGCCAGCAGCTTAACTAGCAGATACAATGAGCAGTTCTTC.

CDR3 bases: TGCGCCAGCAGCCGGGACTCAGGGGGGAACACTGAAGCTTTCTTT. This translates into CASSRDSGGNTEAFF. The chain joins TRBV5-1 to TRBJ1-1; 7 bases fit TRBD1. Germline values: CDR1 SGHRS, CDR2 YFSETQ. The V gene end was trimmed by 4 bases and the J gene end by 1 base; junction bases not matched to a gene: 7. The CDR3 totals 15 residues.

This clone came up once. V gene TRBV7-3 combines with J gene TRBJ2-5, with D hard to call. Per the germline V gene, CDR1 is SGHTA and CDR2 is FQGTGA. Trimming stripped 4 bases from V and 2 bases from J, with 17 bases between. The CDR3 has 16 residues. In DNA form, the CDR3 reads TGTGCCAGCAGCTCTCTACCTGCCGGGTCACAAGAGACCCAGTACTTC. Translating gives CASSSLPAGSQETQYF.

This chain uses TRBV14 with TRBJ1-3; a weak D match, TRBD1 (6 bases). CDR1 SGHDN and CDR2 FVKESK come from the germline V gene. CDR3 length: 17 amino acids. V was cut by 3 bases and J by 1 base, with 16 bases left in between. CDR3 in amino acids: CASSHPPAQGSGNTIYF. The DNA for the CDR3 is TGTGCCAGCAGCCATCCGCCAGCCCAGGGGTCTGGAAACACCATATATTTT. The full variable domain, completed using reference TRBV14 and TRBJ1-3, is EAGVTQFPSHSVIEKGQTVTLRCDPISGHDNLYWYRRVMGKEIKFLLHFVKESKQDESGMPNNRFLAERTGGTYSTLKVQPAELEDSGVYFCASSHPPAQGSGNTIYFGEGSWLTVV.

This clone was recorded a few times. This sequence joins TRBV10-2 and TRBJ2-7; 8 bases match TRBD1. This CDR3 has 15 residues. V trimming: 2 bases; J trimming: 1 base; junction bases outside the gene matches: 4. Germline CDR1 is WSHSY and CDR2 is SAAADI. CDR3 protein: CASSEKGQASYEQYF. The CDR3 DNA reads as TGCGCCAGCAGTGAGAAGGGACAGGCATCCTACGAGCAGTACTTC.

For the CDR3, the DNA is TGTGCCAGCAGCCAAGAAAAGGGACAGTTTAATGAAAAACTGTTTTTT. Amino acids: CASSQEKGQFNEKLFF. The rearrangement uses TRBV14 and TRBJ1-4; 7 bases agree with TRBD1. V lost 0 bases, J lost 4 bases, and 5 bases stayed unmatched. The CDR3 is 16 amino acids. Germline lookup yields CDR1 SGHDN and CDR2 FVKESK.

The chain is built from TRBV10-1 and TRBJ2-7, with 13 bases matching TRBD2. This CDR3 region has 16 residues. After removal of 2 bases from V and 3 bases from J, the junction contained 4 bases not matched to a gene. Germline-derived CDR1 and CDR2 are WNHNN and SYGVQD (reference sequence). The CDR3 reads CASSEGLAGAGYEQYF. CDR3 sequence (DNA): TGCGCCAGCAGTGAGGGACTAGCGGGAGCAGGCTACGAGCAGTACTTC.

This chain links TRBV19 with TRBJ1-1, with a tentative D call TRBD1 (6 bases). The V and J ends lost 9 bases and 4 bases respectively, with 12 bases between them. CDR1 is LNHDA and CDR2 is SQIVND in the germline V gene (reference sequence). The CDR3 is 12 amino acids. CDR3 nucleotide sequence: TGTGCCAGCCGGCAAGGGGGCACTGAAGCTTTCTTT. It translates to CASRQGGTEAFF.

This clone was found a few times. The chain joins TRBV6-5 to TRBJ1-2, with D tentatively TRBD1 (5 bases). Germline loops: CDR1 MNHEY, CDR2 SVGAGI. This CDR3 region has 14 residues. The V and J ends lost 2 bases and 0 bases respectively, with 7 bases between them. CDR3 nucleotides: TGTGCCAGCAGTTACGACAGCTCTAACTATGGCTACACCTTC. Translation gives CASSYDSSNYGYTF.

This clone was counted only a few times. This chain links TRBV6-1 with TRBJ1-1; unclear D gene. The CDR3 is 14 amino acids. Germline CDR1 and CDR2: MNHNS and SASEGT. Trimming stripped 3 bases from V and 4 bases from J, with 12 bases between. CDR3 sequence (DNA): TGTGCCAGCAGTGAGTATTATCGCGGCACTGAAGCTTTCTTT. Translation: CASSEYYRGTEAFF.

This clone came up a few times. This sequence joins TRBV28 and TRBJ1-5, with 8 bases that match TRBD1. The CDR3 consists of 14 residues. Trimming at V came to 4 bases and at J to 6 bases, leaving 5 bases not matched to a gene. Germline V gene data show CDR1 as MDHEN and CDR2 as SYDVKM. CDR3 in amino acids: CASSSRQGTQPQHF. CDR3 in DNA: TGTGCCAGCAGTTCCCGACAGGGGACTCAGCCCCAGCATTTT.

This sequence joins TRBV2 and TRBJ1-5; D unclear. The CDR3 is 14 residues long. CDR1 SNHLY and CDR2 FYNNEI come from the germline V gene. Trimming shortened V by 6 bases and J by 1 base, and 10 bases separated the two germline ends. The CDR3 here is CASRRGLSNQPQHF. The CDR3 DNA reads as TGTGCCAGCAGGAGAGGGTTAAGCAATCAGCCCCAGCATTTT.

The CDR3 coding sequence is TGTGCCAGCAGTCTAAGACAGGGGCTGAACAATGAGCAGTTCTTC. Protein sequence: CASSLRQGLNNEQFF. The chain joins TRBV6-6 to TRBJ2-1, with TRBD1 matching over 8 bases. The V segment lost 5 bases and the J segment 5 bases; nucleotides outside the gene matches: 8. The germline CDR1 and CDR2 sequences are MNHNY and SVGAGI (reference sequence). The CDR3 length is 15 residues.

The chain recombines TRBV6-1 with TRBJ1-3; 7 nucleotides match TRBD1. This CDR3 has 14 residues. Trimming at V came to 0 bases and at J to 8 bases, leaving 4 bases not matched to a gene. Germline lookup yields CDR1 MNHNS and CDR2 SASEGT. CDR3 DNA sequence: TGTGCCAGCAGTGAAGCCCACAGGGGTCACACCATATATTTT. Residues: CASSEAHRGHTIYF.

The chain has TRBV4-3 and TRBJ1-1, with no clear D. V dropped 4 bases and J dropped 8 bases, with 14 bases sitting between them. CDR1 is LGHNA, CDR2 YSLEER, per germline. CDR3 size: 13 residues. The CDR3 is CASSPRLGIEAFF. The DNA of the CDR3 is TGCGCCAGCAGCCCAAGGCTCGGGATAGAAGCTTTCTTT.

The J gene is TRBJ2-1, the V gene TRBV10-1; D unclear. The CDR3 has 14 amino acids. Trimming shortened V by 3 bases and J by 4 bases, and 10 bases separated the two germline ends. Germline lookup yields CDR1 WNHNN and CDR2 SYGVQD (reference sequence). This CDR3 reads CASSDGGAYNEQFF. In nucleotides, the CDR3 is TGCGCCAGCAGTGATGGTGGAGCTTACAATGAGCAGTTCTTC.